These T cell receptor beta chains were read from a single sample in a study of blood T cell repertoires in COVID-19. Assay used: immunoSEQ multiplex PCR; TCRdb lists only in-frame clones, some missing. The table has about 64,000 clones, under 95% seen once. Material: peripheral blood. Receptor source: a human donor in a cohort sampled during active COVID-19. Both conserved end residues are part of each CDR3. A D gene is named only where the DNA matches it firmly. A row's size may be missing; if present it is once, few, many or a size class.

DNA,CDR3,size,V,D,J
TGTGCCAGCAGCTTGCCCCACAGGGTCTCGGACACTGAAGCTTTCTTT,CASSLPHRVSDTEAFF,once,TRBV5-4,NA,TRBJ1-1
TGTGCCAGCAGTTTCGGTGAGCGGCAGGAAAGTCACTTT,CASSFGERQESHF,NA,TRBV12-3/TRBV12-4,NA,TRBJ1-6
TGCGCCAGCAGCCATGTTTCAGCGGGAGGAGAATTCAATGAGCAGTTCTTC,CASSHVSAGGEFNEQFF,NA,TRBV4-3,TRBD2,TRBJ2-1
TGTGCCAGCTCACCGACCGTCGGGGAGGGCTACACCTTC,CASSPTVGEGYTF,NA,TRBV18,NA,TRBJ1-2
TGTGCCAGCAGTGAGAGGACTAGCGGGAGGGCCTGGGAGACCCAGTACTTC,CASSERTSGRAWETQYF,NA,TRBV6-1,TRBD2,TRBJ2-5
TGTGCCAGCTCACCAGCAGGGGGTGAAGCTTACGAGCAGTACTTC,CASSPAGGEAYEQYF,NA,TRBV18,TRBD1,TRBJ2-7
TGCGCCAGCAGTGTCCCGGGAGCCCCCGATGAGCAGTTCTTC,CASSVPGAPDEQFF,NA,TRBV10-2,NA,TRBJ2-1
TGCGCCAGCAGCCAAGGACGACGGGGGAGCGCTGAGCAGTTCTTC,CASSQGRRGSAEQFF,NA,TRBV4-3,NA,TRBJ2-1
TGTGCCAGCAGCTTAGTTACTAGCGGGAGGGGCAATGAGCAGTTCTTC,CASSLVTSGRGNEQFF,NA,TRBV11-2,TRBD2,TRBJ2-1
TGCGCCAGCAGCCAAGATCTTTCGGGTTGGGGGAGGGAAATTGCTGGAAACACCATATATTTT,CASSQDLSGWGREIAGNTIYF,NA,TRBV4-3,NA,TRBJ1-3
TGTGCCAGCAGTTTATCGGCAGGGGGCTGGGATTCACCCCTCCACTTT,CASSLSAGGWDSPLHF,NA,TRBV27,TRBD1,TRBJ1-6
TGTGCCAGCAGCCCCGGGCGGCGGGTAGAGAACGAGCAGTACTTC,CASSPGRRVENEQYF,few,TRBV9,NA,TRBJ2-7
TGTGCCAGCAGCTTAACAGGGAGCAATCAGCCCCAGCATTTT,CASSLTGSNQPQHF,NA,TRBV5-6,NA,TRBJ1-5
TGTGCCAGCAGCCCCTTTACCGGACAGACGACTGAAGCTTTCTTT,CASSPFTGQTTEAFF,NA,TRBV9,NA,TRBJ1-1
TGCAGCGTTGTAGGGCTAGCAACAGATACGCAGTATTTT,CSVVGLATDTQYF,NA,TRBV29-1,NA,TRBJ2-3
TGTGCCAGCAGTGGGACTAGCGGGAGTTACGAGCAGTACTTC,CASSGTSGSYEQYF,once,TRBV2,TRBD2,TRBJ2-7
TGTGCCAGCAGCTTGGGAGCGGGAGTCGAGCAGTACTTC,CASSLGAGVEQYF,NA,TRBV5-4,TRBD2,TRBJ2-7
TGCGCCAGCAGCAAGCCTACTTTCCCCTCTGGGGCCAACGTCCTGACTTTC,CASSKPTFPSGANVLTF,NA,TRBV4-3,NA,TRBJ2-6
TGTGCCAGCAGCACCCGGGACAGGGTCCCCTACGAGCAGTACTTC,CASSTRDRVPYEQYF,NA,TRBV6-2/TRBV6-3,TRBD1,TRBJ2-7
TGTGCCAGCAGCTTAGCGATGCGGGGGCAGCGCTACGAGCAGTACTTC,CASSLAMRGQRYEQYF,NA,TRBV7-8,NA,TRBJ2-7
TGTGCCAGCAGTCCGTGGAGGACCGCGAGCTCTGGAAACACCATATATTTT,CASSPWRTASSGNTIYF,NA,TRBV28,NA,TRBJ1-3
TGCAGCGTTGGGGCAGGGCCTGGAAACACCATATATTTT,CSVGAGPGNTIYF,NA,TRBV29-1,NA,TRBJ1-3
TGTGCCAGCAGCTTAGGTTCTAGAGCCTACGAGCAGTACTTC,CASSLGSRAYEQYF,NA,TRBV11-3,NA,TRBJ2-7
TGTGCCAGCAGCTTTTGGGACAGGGCCCACGAGCAGTACTTC,CASSFWDRAHEQYF,NA,TRBV5-4,TRBD1,TRBJ2-7
TGTGCCAGCACTATAGCGGGAGACACAGATACGCAGTATTTT,CASTIAGDTDTQYF,once,TRBV7-2,TRBD2,TRBJ2-3
TGTGCCAGCAGTAGAGGGACAGGGGAAGGGGGCGAAGCTTTCTTT,CASSRGTGEGGEAFF,NA,TRBV6-5,TRBD1,TRBJ1-1
TGTGCCAGCTCCAGTGCTAGCTCCTACAATGAGCAGTTCTTC,CASSSASSYNEQFF,once,TRBV13,NA,TRBJ2-1
TGTGCCAGCAGCCAGGTCGCCGGGGGAAATTCCTACAATGAGCAGTTCTTC,CASSQVAGGNSYNEQFF,NA,TRBV4-2,NA,TRBJ2-1
TGTGCCAGCAGCCCCCCGGGGTGGGGTTTCCCGAATGAGCAGTTCTTC,CASSPPGWGFPNEQFF,NA,TRBV11-3,NA,TRBJ2-1
TGTGCCAGCAGCCCACCCGGGACACCGAACACTGAAGCTTTCTTT,CASSPPGTPNTEAFF,NA,TRBV7-9,NA,TRBJ1-1
TGCGCCAGCAGCCGAGGACTAGCGGGGAAGAATACCGGGGAGCTGTTTTTT,CASSRGLAGKNTGELFF,NA,TRBV4-1,TRBD2,TRBJ2-2
TGTGCCGTGTGGACAGGGCTCAATAATTCACCCCTCCACTTT,CAVWTGLNNSPLHF,NA,TRBV6-5,TRBD1,TRBJ1-6
TGTGCCAGCAGTTTGCTCACAGGGGCTGGCTATGGCTACACCTTC,CASSLLTGAGYGYTF,NA,TRBV28,TRBD1,TRBJ1-2
TGCGCCAGCAGCTTGGGGAAAACTAGCGGGGAGGCCTACGAGCAGTACTTC,CASSLGKTSGEAYEQYF,NA,TRBV5-1,TRBD2,TRBJ2-7
TGCAGCGTTGAAGACCCCCGGGACAGCCTATTCTATGGCTACACCTTC,CSVEDPRDSLFYGYTF,NA,TRBV29-1,TRBD1,TRBJ1-2
TGTGCCAGCAGCTCAGGACAGGATCTGTGGGGCTACACCTTC,CASSSGQDLWGYTF,NA,TRBV5-4,TRBD1,TRBJ1-2
TGTGCCAGCAGCTTAAGGGGCCAAGGGAACACTGAAGCTTTCTTT,CASSLRGQGNTEAFF,NA,TRBV7-2,NA,TRBJ1-1
TGTGCCAGCAGCTTGCGGGGGGGAGATGGAAACACCATATATTTT,CASSLRGGDGNTIYF,NA,TRBV5-4,NA,TRBJ1-3
TGTGCCAGCAGCGTCGGGGGGCACGGCACAGATACGCAGTATTTT,CASSVGGHGTDTQYF,NA,TRBV7-3,NA,TRBJ2-3
TGTGCCAGCAGCTTAAATGCAGGGGGCTATAGTGGCTACACCTTC,CASSLNAGGYSGYTF,NA,TRBV7-3,TRBD1,TRBJ1-2
TGTGCCAGCAGTCGGGAATATCCGGGCGCCTATGGCTACACCTTC,CASSREYPGAYGYTF,NA,TRBV2,NA,TRBJ1-2